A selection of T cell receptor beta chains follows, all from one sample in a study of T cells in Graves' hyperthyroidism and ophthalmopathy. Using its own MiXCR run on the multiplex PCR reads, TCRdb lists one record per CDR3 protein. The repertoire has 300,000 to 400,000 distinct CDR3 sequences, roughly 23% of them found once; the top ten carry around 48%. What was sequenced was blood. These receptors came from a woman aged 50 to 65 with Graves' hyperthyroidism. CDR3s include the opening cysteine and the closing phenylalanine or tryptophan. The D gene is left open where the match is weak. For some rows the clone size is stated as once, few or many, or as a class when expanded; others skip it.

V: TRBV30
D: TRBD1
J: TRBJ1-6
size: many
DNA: TGTGCCTGGAGCCGACAGGGGGCTGGAAATTCACCCCTCCACTTT
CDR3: CAWSRQGAGNSPLHF

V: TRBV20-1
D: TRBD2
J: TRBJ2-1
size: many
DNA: TGCAGTGCTAGCCCAGGAGCGGGGCTCTACAATGAGCAGTTCTTC
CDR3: CSASPGAGLYNEQFF

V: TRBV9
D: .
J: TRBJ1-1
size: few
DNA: TGTGCCAGCAGCGTAGTAACAGGGAACACTGAAGCTTTCTTT
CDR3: CASSVVTGNTEAFF

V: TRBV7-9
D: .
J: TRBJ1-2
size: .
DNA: TGTGCCAGCAGCCACCTTCCGGGACACTCTAACTATGGCTACACCTTC
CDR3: CASSHLPGHSNYGYTF

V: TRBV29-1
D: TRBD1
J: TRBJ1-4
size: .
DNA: TGCAGCGCCCGGAACGGGACAGCAACTAATGAAAAACTGTTTTTT
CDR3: CSARNGTATNEKLFF

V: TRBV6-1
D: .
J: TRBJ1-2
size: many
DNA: TGTGCCAGCAGACCCACAGGGCTCCATGGCTACACCTTC
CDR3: CASRPTGLHGYTF

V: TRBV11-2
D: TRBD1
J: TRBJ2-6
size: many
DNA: TGTGCCAGCAGTTCGCTCCGGGACAGGTTATCTGGGGCCAACGTCCTGACTTTC
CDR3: CASSSLRDRLSGANVLTF

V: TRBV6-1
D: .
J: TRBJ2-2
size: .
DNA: TGTGCCACATCTGCAATCGCCCAGACCGGGGAGCTGTTTTTT
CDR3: CATSAIAQTGELFF

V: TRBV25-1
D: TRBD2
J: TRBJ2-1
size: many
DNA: TGTGCCAGCAGTGAACCCATGGTAGCGGGAGTAAGCCACAATGAGCAGTTCTTC
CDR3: CASSEPMVAGVSHNEQFF

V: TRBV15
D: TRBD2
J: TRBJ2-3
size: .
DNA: TGTGCCACCAGTACTTGGGCGGGAGGGGGTCGGGCAGATACGCAGTATTTT
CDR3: CATSTWAGGGRADTQYF

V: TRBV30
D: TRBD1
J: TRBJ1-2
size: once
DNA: TGTGCCTGGAGTGCGACAGGGCCCTCTGGCTACACCTTC
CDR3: CAWSATGPSGYTF

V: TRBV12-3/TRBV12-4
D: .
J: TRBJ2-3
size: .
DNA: TGTGCCAGCAGTCCGGGGGCCACACGCACAGATACGCAGTATTTT
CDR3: CASSPGATRTDTQYF

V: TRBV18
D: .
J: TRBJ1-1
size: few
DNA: TGTGCCAGCTCAGGCGCCGGGACGGTGATAAGGGGCACTGAAGCTTTCTTT
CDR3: CASSGAGTVIRGTEAFF

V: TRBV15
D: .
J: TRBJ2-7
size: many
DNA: TGTGCCACCAGCAGAGATCATGCCGAGCAGTACTTC
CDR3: CATSRDHAEQYF

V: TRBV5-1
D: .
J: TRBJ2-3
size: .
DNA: TGCGCCAGCGGCCGGGAGGGGACAGGGCTTGAAGATACGCAGTATTTT
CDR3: CASGREGTGLEDTQYF

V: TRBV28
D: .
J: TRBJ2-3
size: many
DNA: TGTGCCAGCAGGACTCAAAAGGGGGGTAGCACAGATACGCAGTATTTT
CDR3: CASRTQKGGSTDTQYF

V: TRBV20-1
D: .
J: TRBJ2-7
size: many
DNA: TGCAGTGCTAGTCCCCCCCAACTGACAGTCTACGAGCAGTACTTC
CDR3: CSASPPQLTVYEQYF

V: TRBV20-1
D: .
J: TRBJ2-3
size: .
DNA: TGCAGTGCTTGTAACGTGGGAGATGGAGATACGCAGTATTTT
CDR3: CSACNVGDGDTQYF

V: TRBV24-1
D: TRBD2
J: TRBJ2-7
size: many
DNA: TGTGCCACCAGTGCCGACGGGAGGGACGAGCAGTACTTC
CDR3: CATSADGRDEQYF

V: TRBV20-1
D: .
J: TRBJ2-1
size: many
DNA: TGCAGTGCCAACAAGGTGACCAGACGAAATGAGCAGTTCTTC
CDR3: CSANKVTRRNEQFF

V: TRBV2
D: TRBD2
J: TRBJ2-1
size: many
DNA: TGTGCCAGCAGGCCGGGACTAGCGGCCTACAATGAGCAGTTCTTC
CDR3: CASRPGLAAYNEQFF

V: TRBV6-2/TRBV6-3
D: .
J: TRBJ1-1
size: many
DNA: TGTGCCAGCGGAATAGGGGGGAACACTGAAGCTTTCTTT
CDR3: CASGIGGNTEAFF

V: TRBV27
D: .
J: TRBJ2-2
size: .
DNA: TGTGCCTCCCAGGGTAACGGGAGACATGGCGGGGAGCTGTTTTTT
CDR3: CASQGNGRHGGELFF

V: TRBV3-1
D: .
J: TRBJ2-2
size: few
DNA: TGTGCCAGCAGCCAAGAGGGAGGCACCGGGGAGCTGTTTTTT
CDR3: CASSQEGGTGELFF

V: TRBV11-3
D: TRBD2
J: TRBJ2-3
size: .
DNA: TGTGCCAGCAGCCCGATGGGAGGGGCTAGCACAGATACGCAGTATTTT
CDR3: CASSPMGGASTDTQYF

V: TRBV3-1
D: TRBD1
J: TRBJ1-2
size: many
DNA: TGTGCCAGCAGCCAAAGAGACAGGGCCAACTATGGCTACACCTTC
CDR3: CASSQRDRANYGYTF

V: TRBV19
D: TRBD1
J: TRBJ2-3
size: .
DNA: TGTGCCAGTAGTACGGGGACAGGGTTGGGGCAGTATTTT
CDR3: CASSTGTGLGQYF

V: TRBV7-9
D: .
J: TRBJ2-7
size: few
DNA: TGTGCCAGCAGCTTAGGTCGCGCTACCTTCTACGAGCAGTACTTC
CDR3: CASSLGRATFYEQYF

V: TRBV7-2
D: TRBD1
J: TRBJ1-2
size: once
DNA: TGTGCCAGCAGCTTCCAGGGGGCGTCGTCTAACTATGGCTACACCTTC
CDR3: CASSFQGASSNYGYTF

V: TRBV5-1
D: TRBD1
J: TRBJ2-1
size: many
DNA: TGCGCCAGCAGCGCAACCCGGACAGGGTCGATCTACAATGAGCAGTTCTTC
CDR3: CASSATRTGSIYNEQFF

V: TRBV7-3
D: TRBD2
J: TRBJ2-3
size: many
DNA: TGTGCCAGCAGCTCAACACCGGGACTAGCGTCCTCAGATACGCAGTATTTT
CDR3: CASSSTPGLASSDTQYF

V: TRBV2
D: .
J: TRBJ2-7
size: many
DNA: TGTGCCAGCAGGTTCTCCTACGAGCAGTACTTC
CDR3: CASRFSYEQYF

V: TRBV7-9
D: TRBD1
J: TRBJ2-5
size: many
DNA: TGTGCCAGCAGCTTAGCGAAGGGGGCGTGGGAGACCCAGTACTTC
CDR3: CASSLAKGAWETQYF

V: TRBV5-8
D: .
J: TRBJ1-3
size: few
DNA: TGTGCCAGCAGCTTGGGGAGGGACACCATATATTTT
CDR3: CASSLGRDTIYF

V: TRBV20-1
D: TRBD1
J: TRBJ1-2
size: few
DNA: TGCAGTGCTAGAAAGACAGGGGTAAAAGGCTACACCTTC
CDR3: CSARKTGVKGYTF

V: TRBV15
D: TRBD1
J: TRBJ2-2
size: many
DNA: TGTGCCACCAGCAGGGGACAGGCTCTGAACACCGGGGAGCTGTTTTTT
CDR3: CATSRGQALNTGELFF

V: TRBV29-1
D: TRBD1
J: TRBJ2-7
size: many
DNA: TGCAGCGTCGCAGGACAGGACAGATTTTACGAGCAGTACTTC
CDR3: CSVAGQDRFYEQYF

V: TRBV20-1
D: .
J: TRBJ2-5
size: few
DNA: TGCAGTGCTACTGTTTTGGTCAGCCAAGAGACCCAGTACTTC
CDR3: CSATVLVSQETQYF

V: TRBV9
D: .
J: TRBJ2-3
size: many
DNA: TGTGCCAGCAGAATGACTACCACAGATACGCAGTATTTT
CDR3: CASRMTTTDTQYF

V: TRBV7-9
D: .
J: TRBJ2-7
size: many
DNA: TGTGCCAGCAGCTTGTCCTGGAACTCCTACGAGCAGTACTTC
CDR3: CASSLSWNSYEQYF

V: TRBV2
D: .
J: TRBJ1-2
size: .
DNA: TGTGCCAGCAGGGGGACGGACCCTTTATTCTATGGCTACACCTTC
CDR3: CASRGTDPLFYGYTF

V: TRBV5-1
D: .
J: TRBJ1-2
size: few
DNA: TGCGCCAGCAGCTTAGGACAGCAAACTAACTATGGCTACACCTTC
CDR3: CASSLGQQTNYGYTF

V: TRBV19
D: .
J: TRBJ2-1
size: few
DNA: TGTGCCAGTACCCCCCCGGGCCTCAATGAGCAGTTCTTC
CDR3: CASTPPGLNEQFF